These 10 T cell receptor beta chains came from one sample sequenced in a study of OX40 agonist ivuxolimab in advanced cancers. TCRdb keeps only in-frame clones here, not all; method: immunoSEQ multiplex PCR. The data hold 55,000 to 85,000 clones, with about 85% observed a single time. Sequences were derived from CD4+ or CD8+ T cells sorted from blood, sampled in a trial of the OX40 agonist ivuxolimab. The receptors come from an adult with an advanced solid tumor such as melanoma, head and neck, liver or kidney cancer.

The chain carries TRBV28 and TRBJ2-3; D call uncertain. This CDR3 is built from 15 residues. V gave up 5 bases and J gave up 1 base, with 13 bases separating them. The germline gives CDR1 MDHEN, CDR2 SYDVKM. CDR3 protein: CASSPVRKGTDTQYF. CDR3 nucleotides: TGTGCCAGCAGTCCGGTTCGGAAGGGCACAGATACGCAGTATTTT. The full variable domain, in which reference TRBV28 and TRBJ2-3 provide the parts outside the CDR3, is DVKVTQSSRYLVKRTGEKVFLECVQDMDHENMFWYRQDPGLGLRLIYFSYDVKMKEKGDIPEGYSVSREKKERFSLILESASTNQTSMYLCASSPVRKGTDTQYFGPGTRLTVL.

The V gene is TRBV18, the J gene TRBJ1-2, with D tentatively TRBD1 (6 bases). CDR1 and CDR2 from the germline V gene are KGHSH and LQKENI. The V gene lost 4 bases and the J gene lost 0 bases, with 18 bases spanning the gap. The CDR3 runs to 17 residues. In nucleotides, the CDR3 is TGTGCCAGCTCACAACAACCTTCGGGGGCAGCTAACTATGGCTACACCTTC. Amino acid sequence: CASSQQPSGAANYGYTF.

The V and J genes are TRBV18 and TRBJ1-1; perhaps TRBD1 as D (5 bases). Trimming took off 4 bases at V and 3 bases at J, with 12 bases between the two ends. The CDR3 is made up of 14 amino acids. The V gene's germline CDR1 is KGHSH and CDR2 LQKENI. The CDR3 nucleotides are TGTGCCAGCTCACTCGGGGGGGAATACACTGAAGCTTTCTTT. Amino acid sequence: CASSLGGEYTEAFF.

The chain employs TRBV10-3 and TRBJ2-1; TRBD1 matches 10 bases. With 11 bases clipped from V and 8 bases from J, the junction kept 12 bases outside the gene matches. The CDR3 is 14 amino acids. In germline, CDR1 is ENHRY, CDR2 SYGVKD. The CDR3 loop reads CASTPGQGVYEQFF. The CDR3 DNA sequence: TGTGCCTCCACCCCCGGACAGGGGGTCTATGAGCAGTTCTTC.

The V and J genes are TRBV28 and TRBJ2-2; the D gene is possibly TRBD1 (6 bases). There are 13 residues in the CDR3. Per the germline V gene, CDR1 is MDHEN and CDR2 is SYDVKM. The V end lost 5 bases, the J end lost 7 bases, and 11 bases lay between the germline ends. The CDR3 sequence is CASSRGDNGELFF. The DNA of the CDR3 is TGTGCCAGCAGTCGAGGGGACAACGGGGAGCTGTTTTTT.

The genes are TRBV6-6 and TRBJ1-5; TRBD1 matches at 7 bases. With 6 bases clipped from V and 2 bases from J, the junction kept 7 bases outside the gene matches. This CDR3 region has 15 residues. Germline V gene data show CDR1 as MNHNY and CDR2 as SVGAGI (reference sequence). The CDR3 loop reads CASRPQGGGNQPQHF. In DNA, the CDR3 is TGTGCCAGCAGACCTCAGGGGGGGGGCAATCAGCCCCAGCATTTT.

CDR3 nucleotides: TGTGCCAGCACCTACGGGACAGGGCCCGCCGGGTCCGGCTACACCTTC. Translation gives CASTYGTGPAGSGYTF. The chain couples TRBV6-6 to TRBJ1-2; TRBD1 aligns across 9 bases. Germline trimming cut 7 bases from V and 8 bases from J; bases unmatched to any gene: 17. The germline CDR1 and CDR2 sequences are MNHNY and SVGAGI (reference sequence). The CDR3 has 16 amino acids.

The V gene is TRBV6-1, the J gene TRBJ2-7; D is perhaps TRBD1 or TRBD2 (5 bases each). The CDR3 is made up of 14 amino acids. Looked up from germline, CDR1 is MNHNS and CDR2 is SASEGT. Trimming pared 4 bases from V and 3 bases from J, leaving 13 bases between. CDR3 sequence: CASSGRWGNYEQYF. CDR3 in DNA: TGTGCCAGCAGTGGCCGGTGGGGGAACTACGAGCAGTACTTC.

V gene TRBV27 combines with J gene TRBJ1-2; D might be TRBD1 (5 bases). V lost 5 bases and J lost 4, with 17 bases in between. The germline CDR1 and CDR2 sequences are MNHEY and SMNVEV (reference sequence). The CDR3 consists of 15 residues. The CDR3 nucleotides are TGTGCCAGCAGTCCTGGGGGTAGAGGGACCTATGGCTACACCTTC. Protein: CASSPGGRGTYGYTF.

A few counts support this clone. The chain uses TRBV6-1 and TRBJ1-1; D is uncertain. The CDR3 totals 13 residues. Germline V gives CDR1 MNHNS, CDR2 SASEGT. Trimming left V 8 bases short and J 7 bases short, with 17 bases between. The CDR3 DNA reads TGTGCCAGCCTATCGTGGGTGTTTGGTGAAGCTTTCTTT. Protein sequence: CASLSWVFGEAFF.